The following is a TCR beta chain sequence with its context. Its target is unknown. This specimen comes from a study of early T cells in non-severe SARS-CoV-2 infection. Study summary: The chains were unpaired, and the sequenced material was bulk RNA from unsorted whole blood.

This CDR3 region has 16 residues. CDR1 and CDR2 (germline): KGHSH, LQKENI. With 0 bases removed from V and 6 bases from J, the gap between germline ends came to 17 bases. The TCR library protocol was used to attach unique molecular identifiers. These identifiers were attached to individual cDNA molecules. TCRdb reprocessed the 5' RACE reads via MiXCR and lists one record per CDR3 protein. The sample lists more than 40,000 distinct CDR3 sequences, around 6.8% occurring once. Study conclusions and caveats: Matches to VDJdb favored anti-spike CD8 responses and missed private and CD4 specificities.

Sequenced material: whole blood. The rearrangement uses TRBV18 and TRBJ1-1; a weak D match, TRBD1 (5 bases). The sequence came from an adult who was a healthcare worker with PCR-confirmed SARS-CoV-2 infection or an uninfected control (not recorded which). The CDR3: CASSPPGGGIGAEAFF. The CDR3 DNA is TGTGCCAGCTCACCACCCGGTGGGGGGATCGGTGCTGAAGCTTTCTTT. Complete variable domain (other parts from reference TRBV18 and TRBJ1-1): NAGVMQNPRHLVRRRGQEARLRCSPMKGHSHVYWYRQLPEEGLKFMVYLQKENIIDESGMPKERFSAEFPKEGPSILRIQQVVRGDSAAYFCASSPPGGGIGAEAFFGQGTRLTVV.